This entry describes one T cell receptor (beta chain). V was trimmed by 0 bases and J by 3 bases, leaving 7 bases between them. Per germline, CDR1 SGDLS and CDR2 YYNGEE. The CDR3 contains 13 residues. The protocol was immunoSEQ multiplex PCR, while the TCRdb copy is restricted to in-frame clones and leaves out a portion. The profile covers 40,000 to 60,000 clones, with around nine tenths appearing a single time and 16% taken by the ten largest. These data belong to a study of T cells in localized non-small cell lung cancer. This receptor was taken from a female donor with stage II lung adenocarcinoma. This sequence joins TRBV9 and TRBJ2-7, with D unclear. The sequenced sample was PBMCs, obtained before any cancer treatment. As DNA, the CDR3 is TGTGCCAGCAGCGTAGGTAGGGACTACGAGCAGTACTTC. Its protein is CASSVGRDYEQYF.